This T cell receptor beta chain stems from a study of cytomegalovirus exposure and HLA in healthy donors. Overall study results and limits: Some TCR beta chains (roughly 160 of them) were listed as cytomegalovirus-associated.

The CDR3 is 15 amino acids. Germline V gene data show CDR1 as SGHTA and CDR2 as FQGNSA. The ends were cut back, 4 bases at V and 4 bases at J, with 17 bases in the middle. Note on this clone: Its antigen is not known.

PCR primers comprised 60 Vbeta and 13 Jbeta primers. Sequencing used immunoSEQ multiplex PCR; TCRdb keeps in-frame clones, though not all of them. The repertoire holds about 140,000 clones, around 80% seen once, with roughly 3.4% in the top ten. This TCR was sampled from a man between 18 and 29 years old in good health and CMV-seropositive. The rearrangement uses TRBV7-2 and TRBJ2-7; tentative D call: TRBD1 (6 bases). The source material was PBMCs. CDR3: CASSSPRGRGYEQYF. CDR3 in DNA: TGTGCCAGCAGCTCCCCTCGGGGCAGGGGATACGAGCAGTACTTC.